This T cell receptor (beta chain) was documented in a study of T cell clonotyping in hematopoietic cell transplantation. Produced via immunoSEQ multiplex PCR; TCRdb's table is partial and in-frame only. The table lists some 6,000 clones, approximately 88% of them singletons. Blood collection times were about day -28 and days 30, 100, 180 posttransplant. Germline V gives CDR1 SEHNR, CDR2 FQNEAQ (reference sequence). The CDR3 contains 15 residues. The V gene end was trimmed by 7 bases and the J gene end by 1 base; junction bases not matched to a gene: 4. This specimen was peripheral blood mononuclear cells, taken 100 days after allogeneic stem cell transplant. This receptor was identified in a male patient aged 35 to 55 who had an allogeneic stem cell transplant from an unrelated donor, so the T cells may come from the graft donor. Some clones in this sample may be carry-over from other donors' samples. The chain employs TRBV7-9 and TRBJ2-2; 9 positions agree with TRBD1. The CDR3 is CASNPGQGNTGELFF. CDR3 sequence (DNA): TGTGCCAGCAATCCGGGACAGGGGAACACCGGGGAGCTGTTTTTT.